This entry lists 17 T cell receptor beta chains sequenced from one sample in a study of CD8 T cells in ankylosing spondylitis. TCRdb used MiXCR to reprocess the 5' RACE reads, holding one entry per CDR3 protein. The sample lists around 300,000 distinct CDR3 sequences; less than 25% were seen once. Sequencing was carried out using blood, either unsorted or a sorted T cell fraction (not recorded which). The receptors were sampled from a female donor with ankylosing spondylitis or in good health (not recorded which).

There are a few counts of this clonotype. J is TRBJ1-1 and V is TRBV18; D perhaps matches TRBD1 (5 bases). The CDR3 has 16 residues. The germline CDR1 and CDR2 sequences are KGHSH and LQKENI. V dropped 0 bases and J dropped 5 bases, with 16 bases sitting between them. CDR3 region: CASSPPGGGGYTEAFF. The CDR3 nucleotides are TGTGCCAGCTCACCACCCGGAGGTGGGGGATATACTGAAGCTTTCTTT.

The chain uses TRBV5-1 and TRBJ1-1; no clear D. The CDR3 contains 15 residues. V lost 0 bases, J lost 6 bases, and 15 bases lay in between. Per germline, CDR1 SGHRS and CDR2 YFSETQ. CDR3 sequence: CASSLDPGLLAEAFF. The CDR3 coding sequence is TGCGCCAGCAGCTTGGATCCGGGTCTATTGGCTGAAGCTTTCTTT.

This clonotype was recorded at least ten times. The chain joins TRBV29-1 to TRBJ1-3; TRBD1 is a possible D gene (6 bases). This CDR3 has 14 amino acids. The V gene lost 3 bases and the J gene lost 0 bases, with 9 bases spanning the gap. Looked up from germline, CDR1 is SQVTM and CDR2 is ANQGSEA. This CDR3 reads CSVEDSHSGNTIYF. Here the CDR3 DNA reads TGCAGCGTTGAGGACAGCCACTCTGGAAACACCATATATTTT.

V and J are TRBV20-1 and TRBJ2-5; D is unclear. CDR3 length: 12 residues. Between the trimmed V and J ends, which lost 4 bases and 3 bases, there was a span of 9 bases. Germline-derived CDR1 and CDR2 are DFQATT and SNEGSKA (reference sequence). Written as DNA, the CDR3 is TGCAGTGCTACCCGGAGAGAAGAGACCCAGTACTTC. This sequence encodes CSATRREETQYF.

V is TRBV5-6 and J is TRBJ1-4; D uncertain. CDR3 length equals 16 residues. Trimming shortened V by 4 bases and J by 0 bases, and 13 bases separated the two germline ends. The V gene's germline CDR1 is SGHDT and CDR2 YYEEEE. Here the CDR3 DNA reads TGTGCCAGCAGCCGGCGGGCGGCTACAACTAATGAAAAACTGTTTTTT. This gives the protein CASSRRAATTNEKLFF.

The chain employs TRBV29-1 and TRBJ2-7; the match to TRBD1 covers 7 bases. V was pared by 7 bases and J by 3 bases, with 6 bases of the junction left unmatched. Germline CDR1 is SQVTM and CDR2 is ANQGSEA. This CDR3 has 12 amino acids. CDR3 amino acids: CSAGTALYEQYF. The CDR3 nucleotides are TGCAGCGCCGGGACAGCTCTCTACGAGCAGTACTTC.

In this sample, this clonotype turned up a few times. The chain carries TRBV6-1 and TRBJ2-2, with 7 bases matching TRBD2. Germline V gene sequence: CDR1 MNHNS, CDR2 SASEGT. Trimming at V came to 2 bases and at J to 1 base, leaving 4 bases not matched to a gene. The CDR3 is 16 amino acids. DNA for the CDR3: TGTGCCAGCAGTGAAAGACTAGCTATGAACACCGGGGAGCTGTTTTTT. This gives the protein CASSERLAMNTGELFF.

This clonotype was seen a handful of times. J is TRBJ2-5 and V is TRBV20-1, with 8 bases identical to TRBD1. Germline CDR1 reads DFQATT; CDR2 reads SNEGSKA (reference sequence). This CDR3 spans 13 amino acids. V shed 2 bases, J shed 4 bases, and the junction held 3 bases outside the gene matches. CDR3 DNA sequence: TGCAGTGCTAGAACAGGGGGGCGAGAGACCCAGTACTTC. Amino acids: CSARTGGRETQYF.

This clonotype was observed once. The DNA for the CDR3 is TGTGCTAGTGGTTTGGTACGGGGGACTAGCGGGAGTAATGAGCAGTTCTTC. This translates into CASGLVRGTSGSNEQFF. The chain is built from TRBV12-5 and TRBJ2-1; 14 bases align to TRBD2. Germline V gives CDR1 LGHNT, CDR2 FRNRAP. The CDR3 contains 17 residues. V shed 0 bases and J 7 bases; nucleotides not matched to a gene: 5.

The chain is built from TRBV6-2 or TRBV6-3 and TRBJ2-1; 9 bases are a match to TRBD1. The CDR3 is made up of 14 amino acids. Germline V gene sequence: CDR1 MNHEY, CDR2 SVGEGT. The V and J ends lost 2 bases and 8 bases, in that order; junction bases with no gene match: 4. This CDR3 reads CASSYRQGGDEQFF. Written as DNA, the CDR3 is TGTGCCAGCAGTTACCGACAGGGGGGTGATGAGCAGTTCTTC.

CDR3 loop: CASSPTGTTYNEQFF. The CDR3 DNA reads TGTGCCAGCAGCCCAACCGGGACTACGTACAATGAGCAGTTCTTC. V is TRBV7-9 and J is TRBJ2-1; 7 bases agree with TRBD2. The trim removed 5 bases at V and 4 bases at J, leaving 8 bases unmatched. The germline V gene has CDR1 SEHNR and CDR2 FQNEAQ (reference sequence). This CDR3 region has 15 residues.

Only a few counts were recorded for this clonotype. The chain combines TRBV12-3 or TRBV12-4 with TRBJ2-7; D is perhaps TRBD1 or TRBD2 (5 bases each). V lost 7 bases and J 4 bases, leaving 20 bases between the germline ends. The CDR3 consists of 15 residues. For the CDR3, the DNA is TGTGCCAGCAAAGCTTCCGGGACGGGTTTTTACGAGCAGTACTTC. It specifies CASKASGTGFYEQYF.

The V call is TRBV29-1, the J call TRBJ2-3; tentatively, D is TRBD2 (7 bases). This CDR3 has 15 amino acids. Trimming shortened V by 2 bases and J by 5 bases, and 17 bases separated the two germline ends. The V gene's germline CDR1 is SQVTM and CDR2 ANQGSEA. CDR3 loop: CSVERWQGREDTQYF. For the CDR3, the DNA is TGCAGCGTTGAAAGATGGCAGGGGAGGGAAGATACGCAGTATTTT.

This clonotype was observed a handful of times. The chain combines TRBV20-1 with TRBJ2-5; D is unresolved. In germline, CDR1 is DFQATT, CDR2 SNEGSKA (reference sequence). The CDR3 covers 10 residues. V was shortened by 5 bases and J by 7 bases, with 8 bases between the two germline ends. The CDR3 spells CSAGPGTQYF. CDR3 DNA: TGCAGTGCTGGGCCGGGGACCCAGTACTTC.

The rearrangement uses TRBV27 and TRBJ1-5; no definite D call. Trimming stripped 2 bases from V and 5 bases from J, with 10 bases between. The germline CDR1 and CDR2 sequences are MNHEY and SMNVEV (reference sequence). The length of the CDR3 is 14 residues. DNA of the CDR3: TGTGCCAGCAGTTTACGAGGACCGGATCAGCCCCAGCATTTT. Amino acids: CASSLRGPDQPQHF.

This clonotype was recorded a few times. The chain couples TRBV6-5 to TRBJ2-2, with 14 bases fitting TRBD2. The CDR3 runs to 18 residues. In germline, CDR1 is MNHEY, CDR2 SVGAGI. J gave up 2 bases and V 2 bases, and 4 bases lay outside the gene matches. As DNA, the CDR3 is TGTGCCAGCAGTTACCGGGGACTAGCGGGAGTAAACACCGGGGAGCTGTTTTTT. Translation: CASSYRGLAGVNTGELFF.

This clonotype has more than one count but fewer than ten. This chain connects TRBV5-5 to TRBJ2-5; D is unclear. CDR3 length: 12 amino acids. In germline, CDR1 is SGHKS, CDR2 YYEKEE (reference sequence). V was shortened by 2 bases and J by 5 bases, with 7 bases between the two germline ends. The CDR3 DNA follows: TGTGCCAGCAGCTTTACTTTTGAGACCCAGTACTTC. Amino acids: CASSFTFETQYF.